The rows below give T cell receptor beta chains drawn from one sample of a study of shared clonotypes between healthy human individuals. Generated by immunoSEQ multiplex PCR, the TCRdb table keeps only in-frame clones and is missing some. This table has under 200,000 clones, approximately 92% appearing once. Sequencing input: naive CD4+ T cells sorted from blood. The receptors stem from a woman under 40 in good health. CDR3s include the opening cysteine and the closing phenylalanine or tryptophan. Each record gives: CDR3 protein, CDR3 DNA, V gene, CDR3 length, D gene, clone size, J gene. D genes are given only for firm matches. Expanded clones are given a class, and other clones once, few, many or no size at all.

CDR3aa: CATSRDLYSANYEQYF; CDR3nt: TGTGCCACCAGCAGAGATTTGTACAGCGCAAACTACGAGCAGTACTTC; v_gene: TRBV15; len: 16; d_gene: -; abundance: -; j_gene: TRBJ2-7
CDR3aa: CASSLGGLAGSYEQYF; CDR3nt: TGTGCCAGCAGCCTTGGTGGACTAGCGGGATCCTACGAGCAGTACTTC; v_gene: TRBV28; len: 16; d_gene: TRBD2; abundance: -; j_gene: TRBJ2-7
CDR3aa: CSAPAPYGYTF; CDR3nt: TGCAGTGCTCCCGCTCCCTATGGCTACACCTTC; v_gene: TRBV20-1; len: 11; d_gene: -; abundance: -; j_gene: TRBJ1-2
CDR3aa: CASSPLEAREQYF; CDR3nt: TGTGCCAGCTCACCCTTGGAGGCGAGGGAGCAGTACTTC; v_gene: TRBV18; len: 13; d_gene: -; abundance: -; j_gene: TRBJ2-7
CDR3aa: CASSISNEGGNEQFF; CDR3nt: TGTGCCAGTAGTATCTCCAACGAGGGGGGCAATGAGCAGTTCTTC; v_gene: TRBV19; len: 15; d_gene: -; abundance: -; j_gene: TRBJ2-1
CDR3aa: CASSFTTGIADTQYF; CDR3nt: TGTGCCAGCAGTTTTACGACAGGGATTGCAGATACGCAGTATTTT; v_gene: TRBV28; len: 15; d_gene: TRBD1; abundance: -; j_gene: TRBJ2-3
CDR3aa: CAGWTGPYGYTF; CDR3nt: TGTGCCGGCTGGACAGGGCCTTATGGCTACACCTTC; v_gene: TRBV2; len: 12; d_gene: TRBD1; abundance: few; j_gene: TRBJ1-2
CDR3aa: CASSLPRKDGYTF; CDR3nt: TGTGCCAGCAGCTTACCGAGGAAAGATGGCTACACCTTC; v_gene: TRBV7-7; len: 13; d_gene: -; abundance: -; j_gene: TRBJ1-2
CDR3aa: CASSPPPGSNEKLFF; CDR3nt: TGTGCCAGCTCACCACCTCCCGGGAGCAATGAAAAACTGTTTTTT; v_gene: TRBV18; len: 15; d_gene: -; abundance: -; j_gene: TRBJ1-4
CDR3aa: CASRLLATCTDTQYF; CDR3nt: TGTGCCAGCAGATTACTAGCGACCTGCACAGATACGCAGTATTTT; v_gene: TRBV7-4; len: 15; d_gene: TRBD2; abundance: -; j_gene: TRBJ2-3